The 9 T cell receptor beta chains below come from one sample, sequenced in a study of T-cell reconstitution after alpha-beta-depleted transplantation in children. Researchers prepared the TCRbeta library using unique molecular identifiers, the study reports. One entry per CDR3 protein, called by TCRdb with MiXCR from the PCR reads. The table lists 150,000 to 250,000 distinct CDR3 sequences, roughly 6.3% of them singletons, with roughly 4.8% in the top ten. This specimen was PBMCs, taken before TCRalphabeta/CD19-depleted stem cell transplant. The receptors stem from a girl under three years old with combined immunodeficiency, due to receive a stem cell transplant.

This clonotype was seen at least ten times. The chain carries TRBV20-1 and TRBJ1-5, with TRBD1 as a possible D gene (5 bases). The CDR3 consists of 15 residues. Trimming took 8 bases from V and 0 from J, leaving 17 bases between them. Germline CDR1 is DFQATT and CDR2 is SNEGSKA (reference sequence). This CDR3 reads CSTGGSGNSNQPQHF. Written as DNA, the CDR3 is TGCAGTACCGGGGGGTCCGGAAATAGCAATCAGCCCCAGCATTTT.

There are a few counts of this clonotype. The gene calls are TRBV4-1 and TRBJ2-7; 9 bases line up with TRBD2. The CDR3 runs 16 residues. The trim removed 3 bases at V and 5 bases at J, leaving 11 bases unmatched. Germline V lookup: CDR1 MGHRA, CDR2 YSYEKL. For the CDR3, the DNA is TGCGCCAGCAGCCATGGTGGCGGGAGGGAAGGCGACGAGCAGTACTTC. The encoded protein is CASSHGGGREGDEQYF.

This clonotype was found a few times. The chain couples TRBV13 to TRBJ2-7; 8 nucleotides match TRBD1. Losses at the gene ends were 5 bases for V and 5 bases for J; bases not matched to a gene: 17. Germline V gene data show CDR1 as PRHDT and CDR2 as FYEKMQ (reference sequence). CDR3 length equals 17 residues. This CDR3 reads CASSKDRAALEADEQYF. CDR3 nucleotides: TGTGCCAGCAGCAAGGACAGGGCGGCGCTTGAGGCGGACGAGCAGTACTTC. Complete variable domain (other parts from reference TRBV13 and TRBJ2-7): AAGVIQSPRHLIKEKRETATLKCYPIPRHDTVYWYQQGPGQDPQFLISFYEKMQSDKGSIPDRFSAQQFSDYHSELNMSSLELGDSALYFCASSKDRAALEADEQYFGPGTRLTVT.

As for this clonotype: A much larger clone sits a single nucleotide away, making a read error possible. This sequence joins TRBV15 and TRBJ2-5, with D perhaps TRBD1 (5 bases). CDR1 and CDR2 from the germline V gene are LNHNV and YYDKDF (reference sequence). The CDR3 is made up of 15 amino acids. CDR3 region: CTTSSRRQPQETQYF. In nucleotides, the CDR3 is TGTACCACCAGCAGCAGGCGACAGCCCCAAGAGACCCAGTACTTC.

This clonotype has more than one count but fewer than ten. The chain employs TRBV10-3 and TRBJ2-3; D is ambiguous. The CDR3 consists of 14 residues. In germline, CDR1 is ENHRY, CDR2 SYGVKD. V dropped 4 bases and J dropped 4 bases, with 12 bases sitting between them. The CDR3, as DNA: TGTGCCATCAGTGCTGACCCCGGCGCAGATACGCAGTATTTT. It is translated as CAISADPGADTQYF.

This clonotype has ten or more counts. The chain employs TRBV4-1 and TRBJ2-7; 8 bases line up with TRBD1. Germline assignment: CDR1 MGHRA and CDR2 YSYEKL. V gave up 4 bases and J gave up 9 bases; unmatched junction bases: 8. CDR3 size: 13 residues. The CDR3 region has the DNA TGCGCCAGCAGCCCGCAGGGGGCCGCTGGGCAGTACTTC. The encoded protein is CASSPQGAAGQYF.

This clonotype occurred many times. This chain uses TRBV19 with TRBJ2-7; D remains ambiguous. Germline V lookup: CDR1 LNHDA, CDR2 SQIVND (reference sequence). V was cut by 3 bases and J by 3 bases, with 6 bases left in between. The CDR3 is 12 residues long. CDR3 sequence (DNA): TGTGCCAGTAGTATGGGCAGCTACGAGCAGTACTTC. Translated: CASSMGSYEQYF.

This clonotype was detected many times. The chain recombines TRBV30 with TRBJ1-4, with D perhaps matching TRBD1 (5 bases). CDR3 size: 12 residues. The germline gives CDR1 GTSNPN, CDR2 SVGIG (reference sequence). The germline V and J ends were trimmed by 5 bases and 10 bases, with 14 bases remaining between them. The CDR3 loop is CAWASTARKLFF. The CDR3 nucleotides read TGTGCCTGGGCCTCGACAGCGAGAAAACTGTTTTTT.

This clonotype was found many times. The chain links TRBV7-6 to TRBJ1-2; tentative D call: TRBD1 (6 bases). V dropped 5 bases and J dropped 4 bases, with 14 bases sitting between them. Germline lookup yields CDR1 SGHVS and CDR2 FNYEAQ. CDR3 length: 14 amino acids. The CDR3 sequence is CASSPRTVSYGYTF. In DNA form, the CDR3 reads TGTGCCAGCAGCCCCCGGACAGTCAGCTATGGCTACACCTTC.